This T cell receptor beta chain derives from a study of CD8 T cells in ankylosing spondylitis. Whole-study findings and limits: Disease-linked clones had a CD8+ phenotype and relatively low frequency in peripheral blood. Ankylosing spondylitis blood seemed to carry a telltale TCR beta motif made of seven or eight highly homologous variants. From matched ankylosing spondylitis synovial fluid, disease-linked clones were reportedly recovered at significantly enriched levels.

V trimming: 4 bases; J trimming: 3 bases; junction bases outside the gene matches: 8. The CDR3 contains 15 residues. CDR1 SGDLS and CDR2 YYNGEE come from the germline V gene. For this clonotype: The antigen is undetermined.

MiXCR was run by TCRdb on the 5' RACE reads, yielding one entry per CDR3 protein. The data show about 340,000 distinct CDR3 sequences, with 14% to 15% seen just once and 1.1% held by the top ten. What was sequenced was blood, either unsorted or a sorted T cell fraction (not recorded which). This receptor was taken from a male donor with ankylosing spondylitis or in good health (not recorded which). The chain uses TRBV9 and TRBJ2-7; 9 bases are a match to TRBD1. The CDR3 loop reads CASSFGTGIIYEQYF. CDR3 coding DNA: TGTGCCAGCAGCTTCGGGACAGGGATAATCTACGAGCAGTACTTC.